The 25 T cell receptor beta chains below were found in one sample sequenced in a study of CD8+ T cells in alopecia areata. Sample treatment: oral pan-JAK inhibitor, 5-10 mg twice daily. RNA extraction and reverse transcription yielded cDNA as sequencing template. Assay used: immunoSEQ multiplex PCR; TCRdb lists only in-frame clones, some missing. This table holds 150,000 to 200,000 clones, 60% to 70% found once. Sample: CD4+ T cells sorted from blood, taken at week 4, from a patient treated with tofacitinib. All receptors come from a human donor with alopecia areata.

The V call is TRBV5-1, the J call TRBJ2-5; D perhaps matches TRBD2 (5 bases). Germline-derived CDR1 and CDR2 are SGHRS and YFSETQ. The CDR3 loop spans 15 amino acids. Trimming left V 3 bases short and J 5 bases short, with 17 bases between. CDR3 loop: CASSSKGDVAETQYF. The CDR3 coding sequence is TGCGCCAGCAGCTCAAAGGGAGATGTCGCGGAGACCCAGTACTTC.

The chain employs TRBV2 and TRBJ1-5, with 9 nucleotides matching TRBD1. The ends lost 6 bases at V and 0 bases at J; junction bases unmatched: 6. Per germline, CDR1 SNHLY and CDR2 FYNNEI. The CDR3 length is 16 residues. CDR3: CASRAGTGNSNQPQHF. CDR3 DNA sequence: TGTGCCAGCAGAGCCGGGACAGGGAATAGCAATCAGCCCCAGCATTTT.

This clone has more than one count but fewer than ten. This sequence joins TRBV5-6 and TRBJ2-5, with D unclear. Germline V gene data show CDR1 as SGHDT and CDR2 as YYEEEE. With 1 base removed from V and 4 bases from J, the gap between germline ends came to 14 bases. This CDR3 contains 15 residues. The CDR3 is CASSLLANLRETQYF. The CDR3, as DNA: TGTGCCAGCAGCTTGTTGGCTAATCTGCGAGAGACCCAGTACTTC.

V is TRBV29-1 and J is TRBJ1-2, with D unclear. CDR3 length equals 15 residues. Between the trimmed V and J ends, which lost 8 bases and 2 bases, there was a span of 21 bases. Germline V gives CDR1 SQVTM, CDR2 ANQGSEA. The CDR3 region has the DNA TGCAGCCTTGTGGAGAAGGGAGCGTTGAACTATGGCTACACCTTC. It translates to CSLVEKGALNYGYTF. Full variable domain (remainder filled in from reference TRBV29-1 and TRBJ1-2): SAVISQKPSRDICQRGTSLTIQCQVDSQVTMMFWYRQQPGQSLTLIATANQGSEATYESGFVIDKFPISRPNLTFSTLTVSNMSPEDSSIYLCSLVEKGALNYGYTFGSGTRLTVV.

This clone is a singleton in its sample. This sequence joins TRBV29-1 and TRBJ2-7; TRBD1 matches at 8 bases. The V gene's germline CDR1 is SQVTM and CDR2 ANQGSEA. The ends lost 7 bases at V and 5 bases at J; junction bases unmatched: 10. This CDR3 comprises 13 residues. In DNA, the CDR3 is TGCAGCGCTGGACAGGGAGGAATCAACGAGCAGTACTTC. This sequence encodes CSAGQGGINEQYF.

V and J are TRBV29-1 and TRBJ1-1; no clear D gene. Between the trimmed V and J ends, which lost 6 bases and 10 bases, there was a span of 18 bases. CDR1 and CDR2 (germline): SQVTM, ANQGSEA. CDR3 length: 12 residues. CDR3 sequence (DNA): TGCAGCGTCTACAGCCCTACTGAGGCAGCTTTCTTT. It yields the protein CSVYSPTEAAFF.

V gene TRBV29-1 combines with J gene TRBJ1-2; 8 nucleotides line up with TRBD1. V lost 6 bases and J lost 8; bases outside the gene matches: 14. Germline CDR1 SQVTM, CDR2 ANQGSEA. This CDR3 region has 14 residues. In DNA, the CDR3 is TGCAGCGTCCGTGCCGGCAGACAGGGGAGGGGCTACACCTTC. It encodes CSVRAGRQGRGYTF.

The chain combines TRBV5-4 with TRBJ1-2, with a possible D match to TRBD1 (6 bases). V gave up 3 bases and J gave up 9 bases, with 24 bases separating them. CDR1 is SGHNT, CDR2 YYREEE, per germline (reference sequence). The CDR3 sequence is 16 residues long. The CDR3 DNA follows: TGTGCCAGCAGCTCTAACACGGACAGACCCTTAAGCCGCTACACCTTC. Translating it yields CASSSNTDRPLSRYTF.

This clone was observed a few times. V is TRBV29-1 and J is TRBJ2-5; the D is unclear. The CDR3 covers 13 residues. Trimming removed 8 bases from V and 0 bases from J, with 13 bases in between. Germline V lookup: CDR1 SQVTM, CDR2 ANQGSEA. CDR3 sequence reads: CSHTGYDQETQYF. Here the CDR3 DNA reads TGCAGCCATACCGGGTATGACCAAGAGACCCAGTACTTC.

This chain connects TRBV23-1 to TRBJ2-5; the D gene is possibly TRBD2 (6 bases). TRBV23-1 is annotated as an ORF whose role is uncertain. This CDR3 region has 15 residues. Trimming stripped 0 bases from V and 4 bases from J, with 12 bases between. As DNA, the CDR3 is TGCGCCAGCAGTCAATCGGCGGGGACGCCAGAGACCCAGTACTTC. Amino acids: CASSQSAGTPETQYF.

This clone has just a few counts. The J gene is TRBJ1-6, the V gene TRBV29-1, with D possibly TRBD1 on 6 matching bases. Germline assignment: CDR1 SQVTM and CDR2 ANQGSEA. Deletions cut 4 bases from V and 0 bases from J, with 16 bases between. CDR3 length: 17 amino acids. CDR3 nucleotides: TGCAGCGTTGTTCCCGCCTTAGGGGGCTCCTATAATTCACCCCTCCACTTT. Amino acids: CSVVPALGGSYNSPLHF.

CDR3 DNA sequence: TGTGCCAGCAGCCAAAGCCCCACAGGGGGAGGCTATGGCTACACCTTC. Residues: CASSQSPTGGGYGYTF. The V gene is TRBV4-2, the J gene TRBJ1-2, with 8 bases that match TRBD1. Germline CDR1 and CDR2: LGHNA and YNFKEQ. V shed 2 bases and J 4 bases; nucleotides not matched to a gene: 9. This CDR3 contains 16 residues.

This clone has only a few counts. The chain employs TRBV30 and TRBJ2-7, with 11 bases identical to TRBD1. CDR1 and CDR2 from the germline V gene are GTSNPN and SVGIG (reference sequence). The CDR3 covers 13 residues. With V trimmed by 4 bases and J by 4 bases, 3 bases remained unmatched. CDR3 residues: CAWTRDRGYEQYF. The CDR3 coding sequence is TGTGCCTGGACTCGGGACAGGGGGTACGAGCAGTACTTC.

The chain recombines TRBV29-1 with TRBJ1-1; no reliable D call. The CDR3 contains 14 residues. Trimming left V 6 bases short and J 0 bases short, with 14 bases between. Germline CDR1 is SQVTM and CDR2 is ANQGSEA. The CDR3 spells CSVKFRFMNTEAFF. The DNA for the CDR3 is TGCAGCGTAAAGTTCAGATTCATGAACACTGAAGCTTTCTTT.

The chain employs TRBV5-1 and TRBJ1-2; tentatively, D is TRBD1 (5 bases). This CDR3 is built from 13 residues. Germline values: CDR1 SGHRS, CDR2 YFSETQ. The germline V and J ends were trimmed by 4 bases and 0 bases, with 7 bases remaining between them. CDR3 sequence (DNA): TGCGCCAGCAGCCCGGGACCTAACTATGGCTACACCTTC. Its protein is CASSPGPNYGYTF.

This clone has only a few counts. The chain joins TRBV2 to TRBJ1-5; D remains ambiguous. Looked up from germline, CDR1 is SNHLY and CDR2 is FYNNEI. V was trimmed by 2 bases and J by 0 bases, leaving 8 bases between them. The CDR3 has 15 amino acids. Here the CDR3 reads CASSELRDSNQPQHF. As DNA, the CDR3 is TGTGCCAGCAGTGAACTTAGGGATAGCAATCAGCCCCAGCATTTT.

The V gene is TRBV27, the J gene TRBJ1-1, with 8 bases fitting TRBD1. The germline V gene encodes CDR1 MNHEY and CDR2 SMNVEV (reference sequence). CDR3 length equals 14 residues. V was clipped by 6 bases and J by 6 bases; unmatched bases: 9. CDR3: CASSVDRGGPEAFF. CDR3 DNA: TGTGCCAGCAGCGTAGACAGGGGAGGACCTGAAGCTTTCTTT.

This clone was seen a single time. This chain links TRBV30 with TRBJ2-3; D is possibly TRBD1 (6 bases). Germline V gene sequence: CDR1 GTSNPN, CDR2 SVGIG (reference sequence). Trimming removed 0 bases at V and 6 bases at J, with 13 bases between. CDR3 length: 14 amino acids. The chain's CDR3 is CAWSVLQGIDTQYF. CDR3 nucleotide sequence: TGTGCCTGGAGTGTACTTCAGGGGATTGATACGCAGTATTTT.

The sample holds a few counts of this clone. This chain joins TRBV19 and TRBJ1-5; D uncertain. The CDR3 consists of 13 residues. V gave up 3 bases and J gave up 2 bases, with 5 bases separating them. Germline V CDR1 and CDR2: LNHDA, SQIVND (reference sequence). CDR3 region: CASSIAGNQPQHF. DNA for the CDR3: TGTGCCAGTAGTATCGCGGGCAATCAGCCCCAGCATTTT.

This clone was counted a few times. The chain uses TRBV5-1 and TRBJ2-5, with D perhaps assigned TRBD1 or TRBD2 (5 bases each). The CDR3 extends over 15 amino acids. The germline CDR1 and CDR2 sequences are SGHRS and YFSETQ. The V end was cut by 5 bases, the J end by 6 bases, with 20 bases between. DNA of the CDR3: TGCGCCAGCAGTTCCGACTCCTGGGGGACGCAGACCCAGTACTTC. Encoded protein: CASSSDSWGTQTQYF.

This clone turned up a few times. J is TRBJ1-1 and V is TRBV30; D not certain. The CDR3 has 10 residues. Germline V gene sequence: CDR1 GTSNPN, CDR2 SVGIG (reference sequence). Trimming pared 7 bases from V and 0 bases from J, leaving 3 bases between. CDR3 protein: CASMNTEAFF. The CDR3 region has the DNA TGTGCCTCTATGAACACTGAAGCTTTCTTT. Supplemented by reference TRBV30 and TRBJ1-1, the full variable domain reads SQTIHQWPATLVQPVGSPLSLECTVEGTSNPNLYWYRQAAGRGLQLLFYSVGIGQISSEVPQNLSASRPQDRQFILSSKKLLLSDSGFYLCASMNTEAFFGQGTRLTVV.

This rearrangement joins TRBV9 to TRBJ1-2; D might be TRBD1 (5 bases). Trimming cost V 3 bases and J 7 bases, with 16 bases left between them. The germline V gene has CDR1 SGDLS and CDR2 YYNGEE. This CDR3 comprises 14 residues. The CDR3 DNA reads TGTGCCAGCAGCGGGAGGCAGGGTTTGAGTGGCTACACCTTC. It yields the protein CASSGRQGLSGYTF.

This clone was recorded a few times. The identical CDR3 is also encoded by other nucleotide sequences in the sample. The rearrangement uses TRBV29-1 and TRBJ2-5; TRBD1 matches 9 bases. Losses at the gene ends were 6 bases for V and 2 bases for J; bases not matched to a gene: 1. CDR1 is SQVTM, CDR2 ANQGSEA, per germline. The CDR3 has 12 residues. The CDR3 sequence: CSVDRGQETQYF. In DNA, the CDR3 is TGCAGCGTCGACAGGGGGCAAGAGACCCAGTACTTC.

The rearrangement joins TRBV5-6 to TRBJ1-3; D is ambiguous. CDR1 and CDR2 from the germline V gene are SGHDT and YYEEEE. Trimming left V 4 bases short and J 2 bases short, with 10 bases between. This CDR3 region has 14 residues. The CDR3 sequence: CASSGWRAGNTIYF. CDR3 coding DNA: TGTGCCAGCAGCGGGTGGAGGGCTGGAAACACCATATATTTT. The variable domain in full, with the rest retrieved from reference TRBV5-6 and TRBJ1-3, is DAGVTQSPTHLIKTRGQQVTLRCSPKSGHDTVSWYQQALGQGPQFIFQYYEEEERQRGNFPDRFSGHQFPNYSSELNVNALLLGDSALYLCASSGWRAGNTIYFGEGSWLTVV.

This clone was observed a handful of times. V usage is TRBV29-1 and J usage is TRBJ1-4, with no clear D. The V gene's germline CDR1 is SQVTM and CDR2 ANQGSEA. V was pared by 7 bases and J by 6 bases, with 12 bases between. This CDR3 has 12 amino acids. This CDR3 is CSAPVGDEKLFF. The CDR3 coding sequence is TGCAGCGCCCCGGTGGGCGATGAAAAACTGTTTTTT.